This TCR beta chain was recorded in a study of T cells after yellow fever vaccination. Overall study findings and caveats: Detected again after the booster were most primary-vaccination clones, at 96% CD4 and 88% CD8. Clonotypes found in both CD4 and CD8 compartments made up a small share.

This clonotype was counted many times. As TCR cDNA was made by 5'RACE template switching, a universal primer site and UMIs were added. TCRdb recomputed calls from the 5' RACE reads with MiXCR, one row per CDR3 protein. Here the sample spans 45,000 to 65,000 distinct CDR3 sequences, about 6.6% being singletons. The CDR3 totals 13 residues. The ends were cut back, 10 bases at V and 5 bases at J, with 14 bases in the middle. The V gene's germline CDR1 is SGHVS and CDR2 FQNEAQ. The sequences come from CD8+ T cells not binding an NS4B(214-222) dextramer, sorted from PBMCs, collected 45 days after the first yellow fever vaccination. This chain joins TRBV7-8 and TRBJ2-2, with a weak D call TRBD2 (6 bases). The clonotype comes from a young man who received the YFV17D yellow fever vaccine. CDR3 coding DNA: TGTGCCACCCGACCCCGGGGGACCGGGGAGCTGTTTTTT. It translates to CATRPRGTGELFF.